These 7 T cell receptor beta chains were all obtained from the same sample, sequenced in a study of T cell responses to AZD1222 COVID-19 vaccine. Sequenced by immunoSEQ multiplex PCR; TCRdb stores in-frame clones only, minus some. The sample includes 150,000 to 200,000 clones, roughly 90% seen only once; the top ten take 1.5% to 2%. Material: peripheral blood, obtained on day 0 of AZD1222 vaccination. Receptors originate from an adult in good health.

CDR3 in amino acids: CASSQVPGGTYNSPLHF. The CDR3 DNA sequence: TGTGCCAGCAGCCAAGTTCCGGGAGGGACCTATAATTCACCCCTCCACTTT. The V call is TRBV4-2, the J call TRBJ1-6; D remains unclear. This CDR3 has 17 residues. The germline gives CDR1 LGHNA, CDR2 YNFKEQ. The V and J ends lost 1 base and 2 bases respectively, with 12 bases between them.

Written as DNA, the CDR3 is TGTGCCTGGAGTGGACAGGGCCGGGAGACCCAGTACTTC. As protein: CAWSGQGRETQYF. The J gene is TRBJ2-5, the V gene TRBV30; 7 positions agree with TRBD1. Germline-derived CDR1 and CDR2 are GTSNPN and SVGIG (reference sequence). This CDR3 has 13 residues. V lost 1 base, J lost 5 bases, and 4 bases stayed unmatched. The variable domain in full, completed from reference TRBV30 and TRBJ2-5, reads SQTIHQWPATLVQPVGSPLSLECTVEGTSNPNLYWYRQAAGRGLQLLFYSVGIGQISSEVPQNLSASRPQDRQFILSSKKLLLSDSGFYLCAWSGQGRETQYFGPGTRLLVL.

This chain uses TRBV18 with TRBJ1-6; 7 bases are shared with TRBD1. V gave up 3 bases and J gave up 13 bases; unmatched junction bases: 6. The CDR3 spans 13 residues. From germline, CDR1 is KGHSH and CDR2 LQKENI. CDR3 in DNA: TGTGCCAGCTCACCCGGGACAGAGAGGCCCCTCCACTTT. This codes for CASSPGTERPLHF.

The rearrangement uses TRBV6-5 and TRBJ1-3; D is possibly TRBD1 (5 bases). This CDR3 is 15 amino acids long. The V end lost 4 bases, the J end lost 0 bases, and 10 bases lay between the germline ends. Germline CDR1 and CDR2: MNHEY and SVGAGI. CDR3 bases: TGTGCCAGCAGTTCCTGGACACCCTCTGGAAACACCATATATTTT. It codes for CASSSWTPSGNTIYF.

This clone was seen a single time. The rearrangement links TRBV10-3 to TRBJ2-7; D possibly matches TRBD1 or TRBD2 (6 bases each). There are 15 residues in the CDR3. The germline V gene encodes CDR1 ENHRY and CDR2 SYGVKD. V gave up 7 bases and J gave up 7 bases, with 23 bases separating them. The chain's CDR3 is CAINFSGDSPGEQYF. The CDR3 DNA sequence: TGTGCCATCAATTTTTCAGGGGACTCCCCGGGGGAGCAGTACTTC.

The rearrangement links TRBV14 to TRBJ2-5; D gene ambiguous. CDR3 length: 11 amino acids. V lost 5 bases and J 5 bases, leaving 6 bases between the germline ends. Germline CDR1 SGHDN, CDR2 FVKESK. CDR3 sequence reads: CASSNGETQYF. The CDR3 nucleotides are TGTGCCAGCAGCAACGGGGAGACCCAGTACTTC.

The chain has TRBV7-9 and TRBJ2-1, with 8 nucleotides matching TRBD2. Germline CDR1 reads SEHNR; CDR2 reads FQNEAQ (reference sequence). The CDR3 sequence is 16 residues long. With 5 bases clipped from V and 8 bases from J, the junction kept 14 bases outside the gene matches. CDR3 coding DNA: TGTGCCAGCAGCCCGCGGGAGGCCGACCTCTCAGATGAGCAGTTCTTC. Translated, it gives CASSPREADLSDEQFF. Full variable domain (missing parts from reference TRBV7-9 and TRBJ2-1): DTGVSQNPRHKITKRGQNVTFRCDPISEHNRLYWYRQTLGQGPEFLTYFQNEAQLEKSRLLSDRFSAERPKGSFSTLEIQRTEQGDSAMYLCASSPREADLSDEQFFGPGTRLTVL.